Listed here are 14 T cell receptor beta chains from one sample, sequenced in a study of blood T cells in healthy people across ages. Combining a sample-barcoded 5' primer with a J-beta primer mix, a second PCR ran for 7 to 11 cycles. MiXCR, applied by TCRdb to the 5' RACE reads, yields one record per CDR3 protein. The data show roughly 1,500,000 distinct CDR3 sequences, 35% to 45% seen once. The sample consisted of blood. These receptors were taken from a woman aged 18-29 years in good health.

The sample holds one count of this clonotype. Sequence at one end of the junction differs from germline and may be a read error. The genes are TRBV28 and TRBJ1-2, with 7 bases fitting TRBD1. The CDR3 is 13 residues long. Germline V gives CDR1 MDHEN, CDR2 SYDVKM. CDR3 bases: TGTGCCAGCTCGGGACAGAATAACTATGGCTACACCTTT. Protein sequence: CASSGQNNYGYTF.

The CDR3 loop reads CASTTRQGESTGELFF. In DNA, the CDR3 is TGTGCCAGCACGACCCGCCAGGGGGAAAGCACCGGGGAGCTGTTTTTT. V is TRBV6-6 and J is TRBJ2-2; 7 bases line up with TRBD1. The CDR3 is made up of 16 amino acids. Germline loops: CDR1 MNHNY, CDR2 SVGAGI (reference sequence). Trimming removed 7 bases from V and 4 bases from J; junction bases left unmatched: 12.

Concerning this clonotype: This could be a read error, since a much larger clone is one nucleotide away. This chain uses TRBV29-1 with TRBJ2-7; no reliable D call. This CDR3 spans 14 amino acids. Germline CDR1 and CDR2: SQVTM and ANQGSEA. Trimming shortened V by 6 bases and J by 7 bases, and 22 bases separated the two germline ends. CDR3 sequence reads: CSVKPGTYNNEQYF. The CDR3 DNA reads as TGCAGCGTGAAGCCGGGCACTTACAACAATGAGCAGTACTTC.

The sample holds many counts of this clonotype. The CDR3 coding sequence is TGCAGTGCTCCTCACTCCTACGAGCAGTACTTC. This translates into CSAPHSYEQYF. The V call is TRBV20-1, the J call TRBJ2-7; D gene uncertain. Trimming took off 5 bases at V and 0 bases at J, with 5 bases between the two ends. The CDR3 consists of 11 residues. Germline V gene lookup returns CDR1 DFQATT and CDR2 SNEGSKA (reference sequence).

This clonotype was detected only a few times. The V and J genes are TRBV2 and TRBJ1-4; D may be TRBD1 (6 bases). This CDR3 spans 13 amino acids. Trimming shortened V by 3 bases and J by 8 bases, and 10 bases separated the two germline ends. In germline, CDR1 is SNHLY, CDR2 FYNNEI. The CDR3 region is CASSDLQGEKLFF. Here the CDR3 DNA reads TGTGCCAGCAGTGATCTCCAGGGGGAAAAACTGTTTTTT.

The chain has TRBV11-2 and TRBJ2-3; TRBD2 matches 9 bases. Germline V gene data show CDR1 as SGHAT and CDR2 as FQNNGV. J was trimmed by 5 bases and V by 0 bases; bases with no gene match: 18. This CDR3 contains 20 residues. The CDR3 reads CASSLDLARGGRAGGDTQYF. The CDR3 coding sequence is TGTGCCAGCAGCTTAGATCTGGCCCGTGGCGGGAGGGCGGGCGGAGATACGCAGTATTTT.

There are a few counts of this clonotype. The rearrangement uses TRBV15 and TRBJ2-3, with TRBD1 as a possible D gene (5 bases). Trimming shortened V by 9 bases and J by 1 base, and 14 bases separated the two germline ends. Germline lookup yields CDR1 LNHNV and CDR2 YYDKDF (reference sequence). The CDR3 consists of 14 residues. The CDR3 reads CATQPGRGTDTQYF. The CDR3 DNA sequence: TGTGCCACTCAACCCGGCAGGGGCACAGATACGCAGTATTTT. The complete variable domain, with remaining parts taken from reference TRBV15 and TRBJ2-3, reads DAMVIQNPRYQVTQFGKPVTLSCSQTLNHNVMYWYQQKSSQAPKLLFHYYDKDFNNEADTPDNFQSRRPNTSFCFLDIRSPGLGDTAMYLCATQPGRGTDTQYFGPGTRLTVL.

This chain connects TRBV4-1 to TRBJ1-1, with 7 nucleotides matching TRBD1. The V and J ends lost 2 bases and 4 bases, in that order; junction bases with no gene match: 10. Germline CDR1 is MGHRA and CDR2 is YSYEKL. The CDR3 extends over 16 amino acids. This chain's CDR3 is CASSQPQGVIVTEAFF. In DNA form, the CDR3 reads TGCGCCAGCAGCCAACCCCAGGGGGTGATTGTCACTGAAGCTTTCTTT.

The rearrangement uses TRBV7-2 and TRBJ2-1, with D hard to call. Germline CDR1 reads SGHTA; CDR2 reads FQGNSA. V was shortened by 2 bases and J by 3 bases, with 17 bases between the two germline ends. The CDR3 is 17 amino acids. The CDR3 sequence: CASSLRNPGPYYNEQFF. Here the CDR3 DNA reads TGTGCCAGCAGCTTACGAAATCCCGGACCTTACTACAATGAGCAGTTCTTC.

CDR3 sequence: CASSAGLAGEIQETQYF. CDR3 nucleotides: TGTGCCAGCAGCGCGGGACTAGCGGGGGAGATCCAAGAGACCCAGTACTTC. This sequence joins TRBV9 and TRBJ2-5, with 14 bases identical to TRBD2. Germline CDR1 reads SGDLS; CDR2 reads YYNGEE. V gave up 3 bases and J gave up 1 base; unmatched junction bases: 5. The CDR3 covers 17 residues.

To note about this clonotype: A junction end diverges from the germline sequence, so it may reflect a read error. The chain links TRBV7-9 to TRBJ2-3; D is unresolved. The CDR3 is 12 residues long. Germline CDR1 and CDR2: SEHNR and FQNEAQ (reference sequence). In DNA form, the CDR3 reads TGTGCCAACAGCTCAGGAGCGGATACGCAGTATTTT. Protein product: CANSSGADTQYF.

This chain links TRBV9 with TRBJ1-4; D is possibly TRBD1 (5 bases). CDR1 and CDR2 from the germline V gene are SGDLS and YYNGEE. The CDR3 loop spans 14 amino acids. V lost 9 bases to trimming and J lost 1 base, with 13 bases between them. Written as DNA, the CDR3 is TGTGCCACGGCGACGGGACTAACTAATGAAAAACTGTTTTTT. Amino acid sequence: CATATGLTNEKLFF.

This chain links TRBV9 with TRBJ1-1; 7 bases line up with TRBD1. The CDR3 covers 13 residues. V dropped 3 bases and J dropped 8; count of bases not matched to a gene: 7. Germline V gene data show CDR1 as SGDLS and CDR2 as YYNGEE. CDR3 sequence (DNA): TGTGCCAGCAGCGAGGACGGAGGGGGCGAAGCTTTCTTT. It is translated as CASSEDGGGEAFF.

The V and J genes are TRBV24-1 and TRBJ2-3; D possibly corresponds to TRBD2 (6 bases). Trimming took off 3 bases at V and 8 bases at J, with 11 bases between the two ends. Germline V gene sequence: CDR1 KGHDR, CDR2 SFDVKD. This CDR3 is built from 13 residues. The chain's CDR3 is CATSDAPGATQYF. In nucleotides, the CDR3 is TGTGCCACCAGTGATGCCCCGGGAGCTACGCAGTATTTT.